This T cell receptor beta chain is drawn from a study of STAT5B mutations in CD4+ large granular lymphocyte leukemia. Study summary: The CDR3 'QG' motif was associated with a particular HLA allele among healthy donors. Points from the study as a whole: Main leukemic clonotypes were patient-specific, but roughly 26% appeared at low frequency elsewhere.

A note on this clone: The target antigen is unknown.

CDR1 is MNHNS and CDR2 is SASEGT in the germline V gene. The CDR3 is 13 residues long. With 6 bases removed from V and 4 bases from J, the gap between germline ends came to 9 bases. Method: immunoSEQ multiplex PCR; TCRdb's copy keeps in-frame clones and lacks some. The data contain around 35,000 clones, approximately 71% of them seen just once; the ten biggest clones take up roughly 1.8%. This receptor was identified in a human donor in good health. This chain links TRBV6-1 with TRBJ1-4; D is unresolved. Specimen: CD4+ T cells from blood buffy coats. CDR3 DNA: TGTGCCAGCAGCGCGGGGTTTAATGAAAAACTGTTTTTT. It yields the protein CASSAGFNEKLFF.